These 20 T cell receptor beta chains originate from one sample sequenced in a study of T cell changes during pregnancy in multiple sclerosis. The repertoire was sequenced with immunoSEQ multiplex PCR; TCRdb's copy has only in-frame clones and lacks some. The sample lists some 93,000 clones, approximately 92% occurring once. This material consisted of peripheral blood, taken after pregnancy. These receptors all stem from a female donor with multiple sclerosis, enrolled in a pregnancy study.

The V gene is TRBV6-1, the J gene TRBJ2-3, with D tentatively TRBD2 (5 bases). Per germline, CDR1 MNHNS and CDR2 SASEGT. Trimming pared 4 bases from V and 5 bases from J, leaving 13 bases between. The CDR3 extends over 14 amino acids. DNA of the CDR3: TGTGCCAGCAGTGGTCGGGTTGAGGGAGATACGCAGTATTTT. This encodes CASSGRVEGDTQYF.

The chain is built from TRBV30 and TRBJ2-3; 7 bases align to TRBD1. Unmatched junction bases numbered 4, after V lost 1 base and J lost 6 bases. Germline lookup yields CDR1 GTSNPN and CDR2 SVGIG (reference sequence). The CDR3 runs to 13 residues. CDR3 residues: CAWSGQGPDTQYF. Written as DNA, the CDR3 is TGTGCCTGGAGTGGACAGGGACCTGATACGCAGTATTTT.

The chain carries TRBV18 and TRBJ2-5, with a possible D match to TRBD2 (5 bases). The closer fit of TRBJ2-7 to the DNA end suggests the J call may be wrong. The germline V gene encodes CDR1 KGHSH and CDR2 LQKENI. The CDR3 sequence is 13 residues long. The DNA for the CDR3 is TGTGCCACCCAAGGGAGTCCGCACTACGAGCAGTACTTC. Protein product: CATQGSPHYEQYF.

The chain recombines TRBV5-6 with TRBJ1-3, with D perhaps matching TRBD1 (5 bases). The CDR3 covers 15 residues. Trimming stripped 0 bases from V and 0 bases from J, with 7 bases between. The V gene's germline CDR1 is SGHDT and CDR2 YYEEEE. In DNA form, the CDR3 reads TGTGCCAGCAGCTTGGTGGGGGGCTCTGGAAACACCATATATTTT. Translation: CASSLVGGSGNTIYF.

V and J are TRBV25-1 and TRBJ2-7; 12 bases fit TRBD2. The V gene end was trimmed by 6 bases and the J gene end by 9 bases; junction bases not matched to a gene: 9. The length of the CDR3 is 14 residues. Germline assignment: CDR1 MGHDK and CDR2 SYGVNS. CDR3 region: CASSPGTSGSRQYF. In DNA, the CDR3 is TGTGCCAGCAGCCCCGGGACTAGCGGGTCCAGGCAGTACTTC.

The chain employs TRBV7-2 and TRBJ2-4, with D perhaps matching TRBD2 (6 bases). The CDR3 consists of 16 residues. Germline V gene lookup returns CDR1 SGHTA and CDR2 FQGNSA. The ends were cut back, 5 bases at V and 2 bases at J, with 16 bases in the middle. CDR3 sequence (DNA): TGTGCCAGCAGCGTCTGGGAGGAGTATACCAAAAACATTCAGTACTTC. Amino acid sequence: CASSVWEEYTKNIQYF.

This clone was picked up one time. This chain links TRBV6-5 with TRBJ1-1; D call uncertain. V dropped 2 bases and J dropped 5 bases, with 9 bases sitting between them. Germline V gives CDR1 MNHEY, CDR2 SVGAGI. There are 13 residues in the CDR3. CDR3 DNA sequence: TGTGCCAGCAGTTACGTGGGGAGGACTGAAGCTTTCTTT. Protein sequence: CASSYVGRTEAFF.

V and J are TRBV11-3 and TRBJ2-5; no reliable D call. The CDR3 has 13 amino acids. V was cut by 6 bases and J by 5 bases, with 13 bases left in between. Per germline, CDR1 SGHNT and CDR2 YENEEA. The CDR3 is CASSSNPGETQYF. Here the CDR3 DNA reads TGTGCCAGCAGTTCAAATCCCGGGGAGACCCAGTACTTC.

The chain recombines TRBV5-4 with TRBJ2-7; TRBD1 matches 9 bases. Germline V gene data show CDR1 as SGHNT and CDR2 as YYREEE (reference sequence). V shed 3 bases, J shed 2 bases, and the junction held 6 bases outside the gene matches. The CDR3 is 15 residues long. The CDR3 reads CASSWGTGFTYEQYF. For the CDR3, the DNA is TGTGCCAGCAGCTGGGGGACAGGGTTCACCTACGAGCAGTACTTC.

V is TRBV10-1 and J is TRBJ2-1; 9 bases are shared with TRBD1. The trim removed 8 bases at V and 7 bases at J, leaving 9 bases unmatched. The CDR3 loop spans 14 amino acids. CDR1 is WNHNN and CDR2 is SYGVQD in the germline V gene (reference sequence). CDR3 nucleotides: TGCGCCAGCTCGAGACGGACAGGGGAGAATGAGCAGTTCTTC. Translated, it gives CASSRRTGENEQFF.

The J gene is TRBJ1-5, the V gene TRBV6-1, with TRBD1 matching 10 bases. CDR1 is MNHNS, CDR2 SASEGT, per germline. Trimming cost V 2 bases and J 7 bases; bases outside gene matches: 8. There are 16 residues in the CDR3. The CDR3 spells CASSESTGQGRQPQHF. For the CDR3, the DNA is TGTGCCAGCAGTGAATCGACGGGACAGGGGAGACAGCCCCAGCATTTT.

This clone was observed a few times. This sequence joins TRBV11-2 and TRBJ1-3, with 7 bases aligning to TRBD1. This CDR3 region has 14 residues. Germline trimming cut 5 bases from V and 4 bases from J; bases unmatched to any gene: 5. The germline V gene has CDR1 SGHAT and CDR2 FQNNGV. The CDR3 here is CASSPGRGGNTIYF. In nucleotides, the CDR3 is TGTGCCAGCAGCCCCGGCAGGGGGGGAAACACCATATATTTT.

The CDR3 here is CASTPAGDGDYGYTF. For the CDR3, the DNA is TGCGCCAGCACTCCGGCGGGGGACGGAGACTATGGCTACACCTTC. The chain has TRBV10-2 and TRBJ1-2; tentative D call: TRBD1 (5 bases). V was pared by 7 bases and J by 3 bases, with 18 bases between. The CDR3 spans 15 residues. CDR1 and CDR2 (germline): WSHSY, SAAADI.

The J gene is TRBJ1-1, the V gene TRBV13; maybe TRBD1 (5 bases). Trimming left V 5 bases short and J 0 bases short, with 13 bases between. CDR3 length: 15 residues. Germline CDR1 is PRHDT and CDR2 is FYEKMQ (reference sequence). CDR3 DNA sequence: TGTGCCAGCAGCCCACCCCCGACAGTGAACACTGAAGCTTTCTTT. Protein sequence: CASSPPPTVNTEAFF.

The chain has TRBV7-8 and TRBJ2-5, with a tentative D call TRBD2 (5 bases). CDR3 length: 13 amino acids. Germline V lookup: CDR1 SGHVS, CDR2 FQNEAQ. Trimming shortened V by 8 bases and J by 4 bases, and 14 bases separated the two germline ends. This CDR3 reads CASLRGGSETQYF. As DNA, the CDR3 is TGTGCCAGCCTCCGGGGTGGGTCAGAGACCCAGTACTTC.

CDR3 loop: CASSRTPHEQYF. The CDR3 nucleotides are TGTGCCAGCAGTCGAACACCCCACGAGCAGTACTTC. The chain uses TRBV6-5 and TRBJ2-7; no firm D call. Germline-derived CDR1 and CDR2 are MNHEY and SVGAGI. The CDR3 is made up of 12 amino acids. Trimming left V 5 bases short and J 5 bases short, with 10 bases between.

V gene TRBV5-1 combines with J gene TRBJ2-2, with 10 bases lining up with TRBD1. After removal of 7 bases from V and 4 bases from J, the junction contained 4 bases not matched to a gene. The CDR3 contains 14 residues. The germline gives CDR1 SGHRS, CDR2 YFSETQ. CDR3 coding DNA: TGCGCCAGCCGAGGGACAGGGGTCACCGGGGAGCTGTTTTTT. Translating gives CASRGTGVTGELFF.

With respect to this clone: The junction does not match germline at one end; this may be a read error. The chain employs TRBV6-1 and TRBJ2-3; tentative D call: TRBD2 (5 bases). This CDR3 is built from 14 residues. The germline V gene has CDR1 MNHNS and CDR2 SASEGT. CDR3 nucleotides: TGTGCCAGCACTGAAAGGATCGATGGAGGTACGCAGTATTTT. Encoded protein: CASTERIDGGTQYF.

CDR3 DNA: TGCGCCAGCAGCATAGGGACAGCAGAAAGAAACGAAAAACTGTTTTTT. This encodes CASSIGTAERNEKLFF. V gene TRBV5-1 combines with J gene TRBJ1-4, with 7 nucleotides matching TRBD1. Looked up from germline, CDR1 is SGHRS and CDR2 is YFSETQ. The CDR3 is 16 amino acids. J gave up 8 bases and V 4 bases, and 14 bases lay outside the gene matches.

This clone was observed a single time. The CDR3 is CASSYGQGVLNTEAFF. The CDR3 nucleotides are TGTGCCAGCAGCTACGGACAGGGGGTCCTAAACACTGAAGCTTTCTTT. The V call is TRBV5-4, the J call TRBJ1-1; TRBD1 matches at 10 bases. The CDR3 extends over 16 amino acids. Unmatched junction bases numbered 7, after V lost 3 bases and J lost 2 bases. Germline V gene sequence: CDR1 SGHNT, CDR2 YYREEE (reference sequence).